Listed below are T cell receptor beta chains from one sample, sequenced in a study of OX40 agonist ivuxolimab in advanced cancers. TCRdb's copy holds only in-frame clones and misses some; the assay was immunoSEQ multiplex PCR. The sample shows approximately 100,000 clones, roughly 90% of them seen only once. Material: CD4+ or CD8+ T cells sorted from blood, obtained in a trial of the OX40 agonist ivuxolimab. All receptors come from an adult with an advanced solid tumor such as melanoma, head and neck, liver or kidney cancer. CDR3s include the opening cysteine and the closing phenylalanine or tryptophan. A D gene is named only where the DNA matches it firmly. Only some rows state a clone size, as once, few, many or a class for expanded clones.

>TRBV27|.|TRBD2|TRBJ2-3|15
CASSKTGTSSDTQYF
TGTGCCAGCAGCAAAACCGGGACTAGCTCAGATACGCAGTATTTT
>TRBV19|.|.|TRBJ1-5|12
CAAGGRNQPQHF
TGTGCCGCGGGGGGGCGGAATCAGCCCCAGCATTTT
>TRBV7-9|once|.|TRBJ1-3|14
CASSFQGSGNTIYF
TGTGCCAGCAGCTTCCAGGGTTCTGGAAACACCATATATTTT
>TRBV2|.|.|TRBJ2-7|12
CASKLDGAEQYF
TGTGCCAGCAAACTAGACGGTGCCGAGCAGTACTTC
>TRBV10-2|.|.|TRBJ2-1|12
CASSTLANEQFF
TGCGCCAGCAGTACACTGGCCAATGAGCAGTTCTTC
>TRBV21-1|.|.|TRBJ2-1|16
CASSKELGGHDNEQFF
TGTGCCAGCAGCAAAGAGTTGGGGGGGCATGACAATGAGCAGTTCTTC
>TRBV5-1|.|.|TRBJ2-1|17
CASSLHRRGVWGDEQFF
TGCGCCAGCAGCTTGCACCGGCGGGGTGTATGGGGCGATGAGCAGTTCTTC
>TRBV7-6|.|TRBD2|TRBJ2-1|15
CASSSGTSGFNEQFF
TGTGCCAGCAGCTCTGGGACTAGCGGGTTTAATGAGCAGTTCTTC
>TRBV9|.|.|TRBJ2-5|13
CASSHGSEETQYF
TGTGCCAGCAGCCACGGGAGTGAGGAGACCCAGTACTTC
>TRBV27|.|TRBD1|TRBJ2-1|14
CASRKQGGTFEQFF
TGTGCCAGCAGAAAACAGGGGGGAACATTCGAACAGTTCTTC
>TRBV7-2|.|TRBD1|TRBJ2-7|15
CASSFRDSQTYEQYF
TGTGCCAGCAGCTTCCGGGACAGCCAGACCTACGAGCAGTACTTC
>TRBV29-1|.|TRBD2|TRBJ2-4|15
CSVRPRLATSGIQYF
TGCAGCGTCCGACCCCGACTAGCAACTTCCGGCATTCAGTACTTC
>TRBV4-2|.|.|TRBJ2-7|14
CASSQDRSSYEQYF
TGTGCCAGCAGCCAAGATAGGAGCTCCTACGAGCAGTACTTC
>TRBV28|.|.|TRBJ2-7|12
CASSRDGYEQYF
TGTGCCAGCAGCCGAGACGGCTACGAGCAGTACTTC
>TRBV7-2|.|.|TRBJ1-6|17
CASSLGSPGLYNSPLHF
TGTGCCAGCAGCTTAGGTTCCCCAGGGCTTTATAATTCACCCCTCCACTTT
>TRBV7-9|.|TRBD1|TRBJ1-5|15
CASSSGQTGDQPQHF
TGTGCCAGCAGCTCCGGCCAGACAGGGGATCAGCCCCAGCATTTT
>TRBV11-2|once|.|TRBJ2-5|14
CASSLVGDRDPQYF
TGTGCCAGCAGCTTAGTAGGGGACCGGGACCCCCAGTACTTC
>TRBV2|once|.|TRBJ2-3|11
CASRLTDTQYF
TGTGCCAGCAGACTCACAGATACGCAGTATTTT
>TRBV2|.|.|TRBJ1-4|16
CASSRDSPGSNEKLFF
TGTGCCAGCAGCCGCGACAGCCCGGGCTCTAATGAAAAACTGTTTTTT
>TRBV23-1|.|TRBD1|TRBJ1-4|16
CASSQSGQGAEEKLFF
TGCGCCAGCAGTCAATCCGGGCAGGGGGCTGAAGAAAAACTGTTTTTT
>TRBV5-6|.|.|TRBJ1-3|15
CASSFRGSSGNTIYF
TGTGCCAGCAGCTTTAGGGGATCATCTGGAAACACCATATATTTT
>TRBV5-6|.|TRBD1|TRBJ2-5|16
CASSSPGQGAEKTQYF
TGTGCCAGCAGCTCGCCGGGACAGGGGGCGGAAAAGACCCAGTACTTC
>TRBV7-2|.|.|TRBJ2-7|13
CASSLGRTYEQYF
TGTGCCAGCAGCTTAGGACGGACCTACGAGCAGTACTTC
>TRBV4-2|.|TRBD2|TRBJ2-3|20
CASSQEGTSGRAIGSDTQYF
TGTGCCAGCAGCCAAGAAGGGACTAGCGGGAGGGCCATAGGGTCAGATACGCAGTATTTT
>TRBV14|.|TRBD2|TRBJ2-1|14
CASSQELLAGTQFF
TGTGCCAGCAGCCAAGAGCTTCTAGCGGGAACACAGTTCTTC
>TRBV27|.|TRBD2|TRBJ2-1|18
CASRSVRGGDYGKNEQFF
TGTGCCAGCAGAAGTGTACGGGGGGGGGACTACGGAAAAAATGAGCAGTTCTTC
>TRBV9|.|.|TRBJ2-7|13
CASSAQTEGEQYF
TGTGCCAGCAGCGCACAGACAGAGGGCGAGCAGTACTTC
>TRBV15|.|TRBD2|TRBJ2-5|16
CATSRVLAAVGETQYF
TGTGCCACCAGCAGAGTACTAGCGGCGGTCGGAGAGACCCAGTACTTC
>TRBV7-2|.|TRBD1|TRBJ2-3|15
CASSLEGASMGTQYF
TGTGCCAGCAGCTTAGAGGGGGCTAGCATGGGTACGCAGTATTTT
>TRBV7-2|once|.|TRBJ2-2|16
CASSLAGGMNTGELFF
TGTGCCAGCAGCTTAGCGGGAGGTATGAACACCGGGGAGCTGTTTTTT
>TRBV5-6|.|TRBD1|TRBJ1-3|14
CASSSQGGTDTIYF
TGTGCCAGCAGCTCGCAGGGGGGTACGGACACCATATATTTT
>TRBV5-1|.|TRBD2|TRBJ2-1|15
CASSLASGRATEQFF
TGCGCCAGCAGCTTGGCCAGCGGGAGGGCCACTGAGCAGTTCTTC
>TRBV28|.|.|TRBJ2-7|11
CASSLQTQQYF
TGTGCCAGCAGTTTACAGACACAGCAGTACTTC